These T cell receptor beta chains were read from a single sample in a study of cytomegalovirus exposure and HLA in healthy donors. Only in-frame clones appear in the TCRdb table, and some are missing; sequencing was by immunoSEQ multiplex PCR. Here the sample spans approximately 280,000 clones, around 86% being singletons. Specimen: PBMCs. The source of these receptors is a man aged 35-49 years in good health and CMV-seropositive. Both conserved end residues are part of each CDR3. The D gene is left open where the match is weak. Only some rows state a clone size, as once, few, many or a class for expanded clones.

j_call	clone_size	d_call	v_call	cdr3_aa	cdr3_nt
TRBJ1-1	NA	TRBD1	TRBV7-2	CASSLAHRGNRGRIEAFF	TGTGCCAGCAGCTTAGCCCACAGGGGTAATCGGGGTAGAATTGAAGCTTTCTTT
TRBJ1-2	NA	NA	TRBV15	CATSRAGRANYGYTF	TGTGCCACCAGCAGAGCAGGGCGAGCTAACTATGGCTACACCTTC
TRBJ1-5	NA	NA	TRBV19	CASSINDPGPRNQPQHF	TGTGCCAGTAGTATAAACGATCCAGGCCCTCGGAATCAGCCCCAGCATTTT
TRBJ2-7	few	TRBD1	TRBV5-4	CASSRSPRDSTNEQYF	TGTGCCAGCAGCAGATCCCCCCGGGACAGTACTAACGAGCAGTACTTC
TRBJ2-7	NA	NA	TRBV6-6	CASSADWDTKYEQYF	TGTGCCAGCAGTGCAGACTGGGACACCAAATACGAGCAGTACTTC
TRBJ2-7	few	NA	TRBV5-3	CARSLRRHQYF	TGTGCCAGAAGCCTGCGAAGACACCAGTACTTC
TRBJ1-1	NA	TRBD1	TRBV28	CASRKGTGALNTEAFF	TGTGCCAGCAGGAAGGGTACAGGGGCTTTGAACACTGAAGCTTTCTTT
TRBJ2-7	NA	NA	TRBV27	CASSLLLGADEQYF	TGTGCCAGCAGTTTATTATTAGGAGCGGACGAGCAGTACTTC
TRBJ2-5	NA	TRBD1	TRBV27	CASSLSQGAREQYF	TGTGCCAGCAGTTTATCACAGGGGGCGCGGGAGCAGTACTTC
TRBJ2-1	few	TRBD2	TRBV5-1	CASSLATSGRLGNEQFF	TGCGCCAGCAGCTTGGCGACTAGCGGGAGGCTCGGCAATGAGCAGTTCTTC
TRBJ1-5	NA	NA	TRBV2	CASQRDSDQPQHF	TGTGCCAGCCAACGGGATTCGGATCAGCCCCAGCATTTT
TRBJ1-4	NA	NA	TRBV13	CASSFQGLSEKLFF	TGTGCCAGCAGCTTCCAGGGACTAAGTGAAAAACTGTTTTTT
TRBJ2-2	NA	TRBD1	TRBV5-4	CASSTRRGLGTGELFF	TGTGCCAGCAGCACCCGCAGGGGGCTCGGCACCGGGGAGCTGTTTTTT
TRBJ2-5	few	TRBD2	TRBV2	CASSEARGLAGAETQYF	TGTGCCAGCAGTGAAGCGAGAGGACTAGCGGGAGCAGAGACCCAGTACTTC
TRBJ1-5	NA	NA	TRBV28	CASSFLGANSNQPQHF	TGTGCCAGCAGCTTCCTGGGGGCTAATAGCAATCAGCCCCAGCATTTT
TRBJ1-2	NA	TRBD1	TRBV4-3	CASSRPGQGAGGYTF	TGCGCCAGCAGCCGCCCGGGACAGGGGGCAGGTGGCTACACCTTC
TRBJ2-1	NA	TRBD1	TRBV5-1	CASSRPGQDNEQFF	TGCGCCAGCAGCAGACCGGGACAGGACAATGAGCAGTTCTTC
TRBJ1-1	few	NA	TRBV6-5	CASSYSSAGNTEAFF	TGTGCCAGCAGTTACTCCTCGGCGGGGAACACTGAAGCTTTCTTT
TRBJ2-2	NA	NA	TRBV7-9	CASSFTPGGTGELFF	TGTGCCAGCAGCTTTACGCCGGGTGGGACCGGGGAGCTGTTTTTT
TRBJ2-7	NA	NA	TRBV7-2	CASSRDTDPYEQYF	TGTGCCAGCAGCCGGGACACAGATCCCTACGAGCAGTACTTC
TRBJ1-5	NA	NA	TRBV6-4	CASSFASGVWNQPQHF	TGTGCCAGCAGTTTTGCGTCAGGGGTTTGGAATCAGCCCCAGCATTTT
TRBJ2-5	few	NA	TRBV28	CASRAVQETQYF	TGTGCCAGCAGGGCGGTTCAAGAGACCCAGTACTTC
TRBJ2-5	once	TRBD1	TRBV5-1	CASSVRDREPPETQYF	TGCGCCAGCAGCGTCCGGGACAGGGAGCCCCCAGAGACCCAGTACTTC
TRBJ1-2	NA	TRBD1	TRBV28	CASSPHRTGIGGYTF	TGTGCCAGCAGTCCCCATCGGACAGGAATTGGTGGCTACACCTTC
TRBJ2-1	NA	NA	TRBV4-3	CASSPTGTPNEQFF	TGCGCCAGCAGCCCAACAGGGACACCCAATGAGCAGTTCTTC
TRBJ1-6	once	NA	TRBV5-6	CASSLVGGGNSPLHF	TGTGCCAGCAGCTTGGTTGGGGGAGGTAATTCACCCCTCCACTTT
TRBJ1-1	NA	TRBD1	TRBV28	CASSPRDRESEAFF	TGTGCCAGCAGTCCTCGGGACAGGGAGAGTGAAGCTTTCTTT
TRBJ2-7	NA	TRBD2	TRBV28	CASSETTPNSGSSGASYEQYF	TGTGCCAGCAGTGAAACGACACCAAATTCGGGTTCTAGCGGGGCTTCCTACGAGCAGTACTTC
TRBJ1-2	NA	TRBD1	TRBV19	CASRDRSNYGYTF	TGTGCCAGTAGGGACAGGTCCAACTATGGCTACACCTTC
TRBJ2-5	NA	NA	TRBV7-9	CASSLAGGKETQYF	TGTGCCAGCAGCTTAGCGGGCGGGAAAGAGACCCAGTACTTC
TRBJ1-1	NA	TRBD1	TRBV9	CASSVGVGDRANTEAFF	TGTGCCAGCAGCGTAGGTGTCGGGGACAGGGCGAACACTGAAGCTTTCTTT
TRBJ2-3	once	TRBD1	TRBV5-6	CASSQDRGATDTQYF	TGTGCCAGCAGCCAAGACAGGGGGGCCACAGATACGCAGTATTTT
TRBJ2-7	NA	NA	TRBV16	CASSQLSGSYEQYF	TGTGCCAGCAGCCAACTAAGCGGGTCCTACGAGCAGTACTTC
TRBJ2-1	NA	NA	TRBV5-4	CASSLVPREGRNEQFF	TGTGCCAGCAGCTTGGTACCCCGCGAAGGGAGGAATGAGCAGTTCTTC
TRBJ2-7	NA	TRBD1	TRBV9	CASSGGQLYEQYF	TGTGCCAGCAGCGGGGGACAGCTGTACGAGCAGTACTTC
TRBJ2-1	NA	NA	TRBV6-5	CASSYGGLLGEQFF	TGTGCCAGCAGTTACGGGGGACTCTTGGGTGAGCAGTTCTTC
TRBJ2-1	NA	TRBD2	TRBV28	CASSQPLTSGTLANEQFF	TGTGCCAGCAGTCAACCTCTGACTAGCGGGACCTTAGCCAATGAGCAGTTCTTC
TRBJ2-7	NA	NA	TRBV14	CASSQESSREQYF	TGTGCCAGCAGCCAAGAATCGAGTCGCGAGCAGTACTTC
TRBJ2-5	few	TRBD1	TRBV19	CASSGTGVRTQYF	TGTGCCAGTAGTGGGACAGGGGTTAGGACCCAGTACTTC
TRBJ1-2	NA	NA	TRBV5-6	CASSLGQQGPIYGYTF	TGTGCCAGCAGCTTGGGTCAACAGGGTCCTATCTATGGCTACACCTTC
TRBJ2-1	NA	TRBD1	TRBV5-1	CASSSTGGVYNEQFF	TGCGCCAGCAGCTCGACAGGGGGTGTCTACAATGAGCAGTTCTTC
TRBJ1-4	NA	NA	TRBV19	CASSIGGYSNEKLFF	TGTGCCAGTAGTATCGGGGGTTATTCTAATGAAAAACTGTTTTTT
TRBJ2-5	NA	TRBD2	TRBV27	CASSFGAGGIETQYF	TGTGCCAGCAGTTTTGGGGCGGGAGGGATCGAGACCCAGTACTTC
TRBJ2-7	NA	NA	TRBV27	CASSTGGRSSYEQYF	TGTGCCAGCAGTACGGGTGGTAGATCTTCCTACGAGCAGTACTTC
TRBJ2-2	NA	TRBD1	TRBV18	CASSTGGPNTGELFF	TGTGCCAGCTCAACAGGGGGCCCGAACACCGGGGAGCTGTTTTTT
TRBJ2-3	NA	NA	TRBV5-1	CASSLVVGGTPSTDTQYF	TGCGCCAGCAGCTTGGTGGTTGGCGGAACCCCTAGCACAGATACGCAGTATTTT
TRBJ2-1	once	TRBD2	TRBV9	CASSLGTSGYNEQFF	TGTGCCAGCTCCCTAGGGACTAGCGGGTACAATGAGCAGTTCTTC
TRBJ2-7	NA	TRBD2	TRBV4-2	CASSHPGSGTSGRYHSYEQYF	TGTGCCAGCAGCCATCCCGGATCCGGGACTAGCGGGAGGTACCACTCCTACGAGCAGTACTTC
TRBJ1-1	once	NA	TRBV6-5	CASSIRGHRNTEAFF	TGTGCCAGCAGTATCAGGGGACACCGGAACACTGAAGCTTTCTTT
TRBJ2-5	NA	NA	TRBV18	CASSPPQPQETQYF	TGTGCCAGCTCACCACCACAGCCACAAGAGACCCAGTACTTC
TRBJ2-7	NA	NA	TRBV10-1	CASQSSQTYLSSYEQYF	TGCGCCAGTCAATCTAGCCAGACTTACCTGAGCTCCTACGAGCAGTACTTC